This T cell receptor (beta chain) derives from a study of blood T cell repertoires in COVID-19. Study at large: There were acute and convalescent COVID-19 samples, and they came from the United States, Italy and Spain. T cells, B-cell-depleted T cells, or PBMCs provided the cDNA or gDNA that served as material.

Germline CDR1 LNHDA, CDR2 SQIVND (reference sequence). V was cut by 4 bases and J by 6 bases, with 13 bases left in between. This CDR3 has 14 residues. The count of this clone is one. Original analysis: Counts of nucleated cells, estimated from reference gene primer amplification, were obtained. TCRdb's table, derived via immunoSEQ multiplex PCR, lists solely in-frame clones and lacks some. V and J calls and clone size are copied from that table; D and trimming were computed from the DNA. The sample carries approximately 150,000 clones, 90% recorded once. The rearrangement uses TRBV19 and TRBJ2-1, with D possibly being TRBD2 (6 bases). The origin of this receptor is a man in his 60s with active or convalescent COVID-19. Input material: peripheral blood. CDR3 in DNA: TGTGCCAGTAGTACCCCGGGACTTTCCAATGAGCAGTTCTTC. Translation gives CASSTPGLSNEQFF.